Below, 8 T cell receptor beta chains from the same sample are listed, as sequenced in a study of T cell clonality in common variable immunodeficiency. Some clones are missing from TCRdb's copy, which holds only in-frame ones; the method was immunoSEQ multiplex PCR. The data show about 47,000 clones, none appearing only once, with approximately 0.71% held by the ten largest. The specimen sequenced was peripheral blood mononuclear cells. Receptors originate from a person aged 18 to 70 in good health.

The table lists this clone with many counts. The missing CDR3 end, 3 residues past where the read stops, is filled in from the germline J gene. V is TRBV7-9 and J is TRBJ1-1; D is unclear. The CDR3 contains 11 residues. CDR1 and CDR2 (germline): SEHNR, FQNEAQ (reference sequence). The sequenced CDR3 bases are TGTGCCAGCAGCACTCTCAACGAA. The encoded protein is CASSTLNE. The full-length CDR3 reads as CASSTLNEAFF.

The sample holds many counts of this clone. The read terminates 3 residues ahead of where the CDR3 ends, so the germline J gene completes it. The V gene is TRBV6-9, the J gene TRBJ2-1; D gene ambiguous. The germline V gene encodes CDR1 MNHGY and CDR2 SVAAGI. This CDR3 spans 11 amino acids. The V end lost 6 bases, the J end lost 8 bases, and 8 bases lay between the germline ends. CDR3 protein: CASRDIDEQFF. The CDR3 DNA, read in part, is TGTGCCAGCAGAGACATAGATGAG.

This clone was seen at least ten times. The observed sequence ends 3 residues before the CDR3 terminus, with the missing tail filled in from the germline J gene. The rearrangement joins TRBV10-3 to TRBJ1-1; 9 bases line up with TRBD1. Germline V lookup: CDR1 ENHRY, CDR2 SYGVKD. V lost 6 bases to trimming and J lost 5 bases; unmatched junction nucleotides: 7. The CDR3 consists of 14 residues. The CDR3 sequence: CAIRGGQGLTEAFF. The covered CDR3 bases are TGTGCCATCAGGGGGGGACAGGGCTTAACTGAA.

This clone was observed many times. The DNA ends 3 residues before the CDR3 does, and the rest of the CDR3 is filled in from the germline J gene. The gene calls are TRBV7-9 and TRBJ2-2; D is ambiguous. The CDR3 runs 11 residues. The germline CDR1 and CDR2 sequences are SEHNR and FQNEAQ (reference sequence). The ends were cut back, 8 bases at V and 4 bases at J, with 5 bases in the middle. The CDR3 is CASGPTGELFF. The covered CDR3 bases are TGTGCCAGCGGCCCCACCGGGGAG.

This clone occurred many times. The missing CDR3 end, 3 residues past where the read stops, is filled in from the germline J gene. The chain is built from TRBV19 and TRBJ2-5; perhaps TRBD1 as D (6 bases). Germline lookup yields CDR1 LNHDA and CDR2 SQIVND (reference sequence). The V gene lost 6 bases and the J gene lost 0 bases, with 8 bases spanning the gap. CDR3 size: 13 residues. CDR3: CASSGQNQETQYF. CDR3 DNA (partial): TGTGCCAGTAGCGGACAGAACCAAGAGACC. Supplemented by reference TRBV19 and TRBJ2-5, the full variable domain reads DGGITQSPKYLFRKEGQNVTLSCEQNLNHDAMYWYRQDPGQGLRLIYYSQIVNDFQKGDIAEGYSVSREKKESFPLTVTSAQKNPTAFYLCASSGQNQETQYFGPGTRLLVL.

This clone has ten or more counts. The sequenced fragment ends 3 residues before the CDR3 boundary, so the rest is inferred from the germline J gene. This chain joins TRBV7-9 and TRBJ1-1; 8 bases map to TRBD1. The CDR3 spans 14 residues. The V segment lost 4 bases and the J segment 4 bases; nucleotides outside the gene matches: 5. Per the germline V gene, CDR1 is SEHNR and CDR2 is FQNEAQ (reference sequence). The CDR3 is CASSSPGGSTEAFF. The sequenced CDR3 bases are TGTGCCAGCAGCTCACCAGGGGGCAGCACTGAA.

This clone was recorded many times. The sequence runs out 3 residues before the end of the CDR3; the remainder is reconstructed from the germline J gene. This chain uses TRBV18 with TRBJ2-1; tentatively, D is TRBD2 (5 bases). CDR3 length equals 13 residues. V was shortened by 6 bases and J by 2 bases, with 8 bases between the two germline ends. Per the germline V gene, CDR1 is KGHSH and CDR2 is LQKENI. The sequenced part of the CDR3 DNA is TGTGCCAGCTCTTTACTAGCCTACAATGAG. Residues: CASSLLAYNE. The whole CDR3 protein is CASSLLAYNEQFF.

This clone was detected ten times or more. The read falls 3 residues short of the CDR3 end, and the missing part is taken from the germline J gene. J is TRBJ2-1 and V is TRBV2; 11 bases align to TRBD2. V was clipped by 4 bases and J by 5 bases; unmatched bases: 4. Per the germline V gene, CDR1 is SNHLY and CDR2 is FYNNEI. The CDR3 is 15 amino acids. CDR3 sequence: CASSGVTSGNNEQFF. The CDR3 bases that were read are TGTGCCAGCAGTGGGGTGACTAGCGGGAACAATGAG.